This entry lists 13 T cell receptor beta chains sequenced from one sample in a study of cytomegalovirus exposure and HLA in healthy donors. PCR amplification relied on 60 Vbeta primers (plus 13 Jbeta primers). Only in-frame clones appear in the TCRdb table, and some are missing; sequencing was by immunoSEQ multiplex PCR. The sample lists some 94,000 clones, roughly 80% occurring once. The specimen was PBMCs. These receptors all stem from a man in his forties in good health and CMV-seronegative.

This chain's CDR3 is CASSEELPSYEQYF. CDR3 nucleotides: TGTGCCAGCAGTGAAGAATTACCTAGCTACGAGCAGTACTTC. The chain links TRBV2 to TRBJ2-7; D remains ambiguous. Deletions cut 1 base from V and 3 bases from J, with 10 bases between. The CDR3 is 14 amino acids. The V gene's germline CDR1 is SNHLY and CDR2 FYNNEI.

This rearrangement joins TRBV7-9 to TRBJ2-7; D possibly corresponds to TRBD1 (5 bases). Trimming removed 1 base from V and 2 bases from J, with 12 bases in between. The CDR3 sequence is 15 residues long. The germline V gene encodes CDR1 SEHNR and CDR2 FQNEAQ (reference sequence). The CDR3 DNA reads as TGTGCCAGCAGCTTAGGCCCACAGGTAACCTACGAGCAGTACTTC. This encodes CASSLGPQVTYEQYF.

The chain joins TRBV19 to TRBJ1-1, with a weak D call TRBD1 (6 bases). The CDR3 has 13 residues. Germline-derived CDR1 and CDR2 are LNHDA and SQIVND (reference sequence). V lost 7 bases, J lost 1 base, and 10 bases lay in between. In DNA, the CDR3 is TGTGCCAGTAAGGGGGGGTGGAACACTGAAGCTTTCTTT. Its translation is CASKGGWNTEAFF.

This clone was seen only a few times. V usage is TRBV5-4 and J usage is TRBJ2-5; 12 bases align to TRBD2. CDR3 length: 17 residues. J lost 5 bases, V lost 2 bases, and 10 bases had no gene match. The germline gives CDR1 SGHNT, CDR2 YYREEE (reference sequence). The CDR3 region has the DNA TGTGCCAGCAGCTTACCAAGCCATGGACTAGCGGGGGAGACCCAGTACTTC. Protein product: CASSLPSHGLAGETQYF.

In its sample, this clone was seen a few times. V and J are TRBV7-8 and TRBJ2-5, with 8 bases that match TRBD1. Germline V gene sequence: CDR1 SGHVS, CDR2 FQNEAQ. The CDR3 spans 15 residues. V was pared by 2 bases and J by 4 bases, with 6 bases of the junction left unmatched. Written as DNA, the CDR3 is TGTGCCAGCAGCTTACAAGGACAGGGTGGAGAGACCCAGTACTTC. Amino acid sequence: CASSLQGQGGETQYF.

The V and J genes are TRBV12-2 and TRBJ1-2; the tabulated D call, TRBD1, remains unverified against the DNA. TRBV12-2 is termed a pseudogene. The CDR3 is 12 amino acids. CDR3 in DNA: TGTGCAAGTCGCACCCAGGGGGTTGGCTACACCTTC. This sequence encodes CASRTQGVGYTF.

This clone appeared a single time. The J gene is TRBJ2-3, the V gene TRBV6-6, with 8 bases fitting TRBD1. The CDR3 is 16 residues long. Germline loops: CDR1 MNHNY, CDR2 SVGAGI (reference sequence). The junction had 11 bases not matched to a gene; V was cut back by 3 bases and J by 6 bases. In DNA form, the CDR3 reads TGTGCCAGCAGTTATCTTACCGGGACAGGAGCCGATACGCAGTATTTT. Amino acids: CASSYLTGTGADTQYF.

The V call is TRBV27, the J call TRBJ1-6, with D perhaps matching TRBD1 (5 bases). Germline V lookup: CDR1 MNHEY, CDR2 SMNVEV (reference sequence). Trimming took 5 bases from V and 0 from J, leaving 17 bases between them. CDR3 length equals 18 residues. The CDR3: CASSPDRGRGSYNSPLHF. DNA of the CDR3: TGTGCCAGCAGTCCCGACCGGGGGAGAGGCTCCTATAATTCACCCCTCCACTTT.

This chain connects TRBV19 to TRBJ1-2; the match to TRBD1 covers 10 bases. Germline V CDR1 and CDR2: LNHDA, SQIVND (reference sequence). CDR3 length equals 15 residues. J lost 5 bases, V lost 5 bases, and 8 bases had no gene match. CDR3 coding DNA: TGTGCCAGTAGTCCGGGACAGGGGAGTTTATATGGCTACACCTTC. As protein: CASSPGQGSLYGYTF.

The chain is built from TRBV10-2 and TRBJ2-7, with D maybe TRBD1 (5 bases). Trimming removed 2 bases at V and 5 bases at J, with 10 bases between. The CDR3 spans 13 residues. Germline lookup yields CDR1 WSHSY and CDR2 SAAADI. This CDR3 reads CASSEVWGNEQYF. The CDR3 DNA reads as TGCGCCAGCAGTGAGGTTTGGGGCAACGAGCAGTACTTC.

The V call is TRBV5-1, the J call TRBJ2-1; TRBD2 aligns across 8 bases. After removal of 3 bases from V and 2 bases from J, the junction contained 7 bases not matched to a gene. CDR3 size: 16 residues. Germline V gene lookup returns CDR1 SGHRS and CDR2 YFSETQ. CDR3 coding DNA: TGCGCCAGCAGCTCCGGATTCGGGAGGGCCTACAATGAGCAGTTCTTC. This sequence encodes CASSSGFGRAYNEQFF.

The rearrangement uses TRBV2 and TRBJ2-1; 9 nucleotides match TRBD2. J lost 5 bases, V lost 2 bases, and 1 base had no gene match. CDR1 and CDR2 from the germline V gene are SNHLY and FYNNEI. The CDR3 totals 14 residues. The CDR3 sequence is CASSELAGHNEQFF. The CDR3 DNA reads TGTGCCAGCAGTGAACTAGCGGGGCACAATGAGCAGTTCTTC.

The chain links TRBV7-8 to TRBJ2-5, with 12 positions matching TRBD1. V trimming: 5 bases; J trimming: 5 bases; junction bases outside the gene matches: 3. Germline assignment: CDR1 SGHVS and CDR2 FQNEAQ. The CDR3 sequence is 14 residues long. Written as DNA, the CDR3 is TGTGCCAGCAGCAAGGGACAGGGGGCCGAGACCCAGTACTTC. Amino acids: CASSKGQGAETQYF.